This T cell receptor beta chain was obtained from a study of identical twins. CDR1 ENHRY and CDR2 SYGVKD come from the germline V gene. The ends were cut back, 10 bases at V and 3 bases at J, with 16 bases in the middle. The CDR3 extends over 14 amino acids. This clonotype was recorded a few times. The target antigen is unknown. TCRdb re-called the 5' RACE reads with MiXCR, one entry per CDR3 protein. The sample has some 1,700,000 distinct CDR3 sequences; around 29% are singletons. Study outcomes and limitations: In cord blood, abundant beta clonotypes had fewer insertions; memory showed no trend. Out-of-frame alpha sequences common to twins were enriched for low generation probability.

The chain employs TRBV10-3 and TRBJ2-4, with D tentatively TRBD1 (6 bases). This TCR was recovered from a newborn girl in good health. The sequencing input was cord blood. CDR3 sequence (DNA): TGTGCCAGCGCCAGGGGTGAGGGCAAAAACATTCAGTACTTC. It codes for CASARGEGKNIQYF.